Listed below are T cell receptor beta chains from one sample, sequenced in a study of cytomegalovirus exposure and HLA in healthy donors. Clones were sequenced by immunoSEQ multiplex PCR, and TCRdb holds only the in-frame ones, with some missing. The sample yields 100,000 or so clones, 70% to 85% seen once. Sequenced input: PBMCs. The origin of the receptors is a woman in her 40s in good health and CMV-seronegative. Both conserved end residues are part of each CDR3. D genes are given only for firm matches. Size tells how often a clone was seen (once, few, many) or the class of an expanded clone, and some rows leave it out.

v_call: TRBV7-8
clone_size: .
d_call: TRBD2
j_call: TRBJ2-1
cdr3_nt: TGTGCCAGCATCTCACAAGGGGCGGGAGGGGTCTACAATGAGCAGTTCTTC
cdr3_aa: CASISQGAGGVYNEQFF

v_call: TRBV7-2
clone_size: .
d_call: .
j_call: TRBJ2-5
cdr3_nt: TGTGCCAGCAGCTTAGTAACGCAGGGTATAAGGACAAGAGAGACCCAGTACTTC
cdr3_aa: CASSLVTQGIRTRETQYF

v_call: TRBV5-1
clone_size: .
d_call: .
j_call: TRBJ2-3
cdr3_nt: TGCGCCAGCAGCAAGGGGACTAGCACAGATACGCAGTATTTT
cdr3_aa: CASSKGTSTDTQYF

v_call: TRBV10-3
clone_size: .
d_call: .
j_call: TRBJ2-7
cdr3_nt: TGTGCCATCAGTGAGTCATCCTTAACCTACGAGCAGTACTTC
cdr3_aa: CAISESSLTYEQYF

v_call: TRBV27
clone_size: .
d_call: .
j_call: TRBJ1-2
cdr3_nt: TGTGCCAGCAGTTTCCGGGTATCTAACTATGGCTACACCTTC
cdr3_aa: CASSFRVSNYGYTF

v_call: TRBV30
clone_size: .
d_call: .
j_call: TRBJ1-5
cdr3_nt: TGTGCCTGGGCGAGAGGTACGAATCAGCCCCAGCATTTT
cdr3_aa: CAWARGTNQPQHF

v_call: TRBV29-1
clone_size: .
d_call: .
j_call: TRBJ2-7
cdr3_nt: TGCAGTGGGGCCTTCGCAGGCGAGCAGTACTTC
cdr3_aa: CSGAFAGEQYF

v_call: TRBV28
clone_size: .
d_call: TRBD1
j_call: TRBJ1-1
cdr3_nt: TGTGCCAGCAGTTTAGGGCAGGGGGCAGGGAACACTGAAGCTTTCTTT
cdr3_aa: CASSLGQGAGNTEAFF

v_call: TRBV5-1
clone_size: .
d_call: TRBD2
j_call: TRBJ2-5
cdr3_nt: TGCGCCAGCAGCTTAGGGAGCGGGGCTTCAGAGACCCAGTACTTC
cdr3_aa: CASSLGSGASETQYF

v_call: TRBV5-1
clone_size: .
d_call: TRBD2
j_call: TRBJ2-1
cdr3_nt: TGCGCCAGCAGCGGAAGCGGACTAGCGGTAAACAATGAGCAGTTCTTC
cdr3_aa: CASSGSGLAVNNEQFF

v_call: TRBV18
clone_size: .
d_call: .
j_call: TRBJ1-1
cdr3_nt: TGTGCCAGCTCACTAAATGCAAGGGGGAACACTGAAGCTTTCTTT
cdr3_aa: CASSLNARGNTEAFF

v_call: TRBV2
clone_size: .
d_call: .
j_call: TRBJ2-1
cdr3_nt: TGTGCCAGCAGGAAACCGGGACTTAGTACGAATGAGCAGTTCTTC
cdr3_aa: CASRKPGLSTNEQFF

v_call: TRBV6-5
clone_size: .
d_call: .
j_call: TRBJ1-2
cdr3_nt: TGTGCCAGCAGTGTCCGGGAGGGAGTCTATGGCTACACCTTC
cdr3_aa: CASSVREGVYGYTF

v_call: TRBV6-5
clone_size: .
d_call: .
j_call: TRBJ1-6
cdr3_nt: TGTGCCAGCAGTTACTCGGTCCGCGGAGAAAGCTCACCCCTCCACTTT
cdr3_aa: CASSYSVRGESSPLHF

v_call: TRBV5-6
clone_size: .
d_call: TRBD1
j_call: TRBJ2-2
cdr3_nt: TGTGCCAGCAGCTTGCAACGGGACAGGGATACCGGGGAGCTGTTTTTT
cdr3_aa: CASSLQRDRDTGELFF

v_call: TRBV28
clone_size: .
d_call: .
j_call: TRBJ2-7
cdr3_nt: TGTGCCAGCAGTTTATACGCGGGCGAGCAGTACTTC
cdr3_aa: CASSLYAGEQYF

v_call: TRBV7-9
clone_size: .
d_call: TRBD1
j_call: TRBJ1-2
cdr3_nt: TGTGCCAGCACTGAAGACAGGGGATATGGCTACACCTTC
cdr3_aa: CASTEDRGYGYTF

v_call: TRBV5-4
clone_size: few
d_call: TRBD1
j_call: TRBJ2-6
cdr3_nt: TGTGCCAGCAGCCAACAGGGGGCTGGGGCCAACGTCCTGACTTTC
cdr3_aa: CASSQQGAGANVLTF

v_call: TRBV5-4
clone_size: .
d_call: .
j_call: TRBJ1-4
cdr3_nt: TGTGCCAGCAGCTTGGCCCCACTGGCAGGAGGAGAAAAACTGTTTTTT
cdr3_aa: CASSLAPLAGGEKLFF

v_call: TRBV18
clone_size: .
d_call: .
j_call: TRBJ1-1
cdr3_nt: TGTGCCAGCTCCTCGACAGGTTCCATGAACACTGAAGCTTTCTTT
cdr3_aa: CASSSTGSMNTEAFF

v_call: TRBV2
clone_size: .
d_call: TRBD2
j_call: TRBJ2-7
cdr3_nt: TGTGCCAGCAGTGAGGCGGGGGTCGCCTACGAGCAGTACTTC
cdr3_aa: CASSEAGVAYEQYF

v_call: TRBV28
clone_size: .
d_call: .
j_call: TRBJ2-2
cdr3_nt: TGTGCCAGCAGTTTTGCACGGAGGAGTCCGAACACCGGGGAGCTGTTTTTT
cdr3_aa: CASSFARRSPNTGELFF

v_call: TRBV30
clone_size: .
d_call: TRBD1
j_call: TRBJ1-1
cdr3_nt: TGTGCCTGGAGTCGGACAGGATGGAACACTGAAGCTTTCTTT
cdr3_aa: CAWSRTGWNTEAFF

v_call: TRBV7-2
clone_size: once
d_call: .
j_call: TRBJ1-5
cdr3_nt: TGTGCCAGCAGCCCCCCAAATCAGCCCCAGCATTTT
cdr3_aa: CASSPPNQPQHF

v_call: TRBV7-2
clone_size: .
d_call: .
j_call: TRBJ1-4
cdr3_nt: TGTGCCAGCAGCTTAGAGGGAGGAAGCATTGAAAAACTGTTTTTT
cdr3_aa: CASSLEGGSIEKLFF

v_call: TRBV11-2
clone_size: few
d_call: TRBD1
j_call: TRBJ2-7
cdr3_nt: TGTGCCAGCAGCTTGGGGACAGGGTTAAGGGAGCAGTACTTC
cdr3_aa: CASSLGTGLREQYF

v_call: TRBV7-2
clone_size: .
d_call: .
j_call: TRBJ1-1
cdr3_nt: TGTGCCAGCAGCTTAGTCGGGGGTGGCATGAACACTGAAGCTTTCTTT
cdr3_aa: CASSLVGGGMNTEAFF

v_call: TRBV7-2
clone_size: .
d_call: .
j_call: TRBJ1-4
cdr3_nt: TGTGCCAGCAGCTTAGAAAGAGAGGGCGTACTGTTTTTT
cdr3_aa: CASSLEREGVLFF

v_call: TRBV10-3
clone_size: .
d_call: TRBD1
j_call: TRBJ1-2
cdr3_nt: TGTGCCACGACCCGGGACAGGGGAATTCAGGAAGGCTATGGCTACACCTTC
cdr3_aa: CATTRDRGIQEGYGYTF

v_call: TRBV5-1
clone_size: .
d_call: .
j_call: TRBJ1-4
cdr3_nt: TGCGCCAGCAGCTTGGACCCCCCAGGCAATGAAAAACTGTTTTTT
cdr3_aa: CASSLDPPGNEKLFF

v_call: TRBV6-5
clone_size: few
d_call: .
j_call: TRBJ2-7
cdr3_nt: TGTGCCAGCAGTTACACCGGACAACTCTACGAGCAGTACTTC
cdr3_aa: CASSYTGQLYEQYF

v_call: TRBV19
clone_size: few
d_call: .
j_call: TRBJ1-1
cdr3_nt: TGTGCCAGTAGTCGTGTGGGCCAGGACACTGAAGCTTTCTTT
cdr3_aa: CASSRVGQDTEAFF

v_call: TRBV19
clone_size: once
d_call: TRBD2
j_call: TRBJ2-1
cdr3_nt: TGTGCCAGTAGTATGACTAGCGGGAGGGCCAATGAGCAGTTCTTC
cdr3_aa: CASSMTSGRANEQFF

v_call: TRBV5-1
clone_size: .
d_call: .
j_call: TRBJ2-1
cdr3_nt: TGCGCCAGCAGCTGGGGCGGTGAGCAGTTCTTC
cdr3_aa: CASSWGGEQFF

v_call: TRBV4-1
clone_size: .
d_call: .
j_call: TRBJ2-1
cdr3_nt: TGCGCCAGCAGCCAAGATTCGCTAGATGGTCTGGGGCGTGCCTCCTACAATGAGCAGTTCTTC
cdr3_aa: CASSQDSLDGLGRASYNEQFF

v_call: TRBV6-1
clone_size: .
d_call: .
j_call: TRBJ2-3
cdr3_nt: TGTGCCAGCAGTCAGGTGGGAGTTACGCAGTATTTT
cdr3_aa: CASSQVGVTQYF

v_call: TRBV30
clone_size: .
d_call: TRBD1
j_call: TRBJ1-3
cdr3_nt: TGTGCCTGGAGCGCAGGACAGGGGGACACCATATATTTT
cdr3_aa: CAWSAGQGDTIYF

v_call: TRBV2
clone_size: .
d_call: TRBD1
j_call: TRBJ2-1
cdr3_nt: TGTGCCAGCAGTACCAGACAGGGGATGAGTGAGCAGTTCTTC
cdr3_aa: CASSTRQGMSEQFF

v_call: TRBV28
clone_size: .
d_call: .
j_call: TRBJ1-5
cdr3_nt: TGTGCCAGCAGTCGAAGGACAGACTGGCGGGTCAATCAGCCCCAGCATTTT
cdr3_aa: CASSRRTDWRVNQPQHF

v_call: TRBV27
clone_size: .
d_call: TRBD1
j_call: TRBJ1-5
cdr3_nt: TGTGCCAGCAGCCCCGGGACAGGGGGCAATCAGCCCCAGCATTTT
cdr3_aa: CASSPGTGGNQPQHF

v_call: TRBV19
clone_size: few
d_call: .
j_call: TRBJ1-5
cdr3_nt: TGTGCCAGTAGTATCCTAAATCAGCCCCAGCATTTT
cdr3_aa: CASSILNQPQHF

v_call: TRBV29-1
clone_size: .
d_call: TRBD1
j_call: TRBJ1-1
cdr3_nt: TGCAGCGTTCAGGGGGTGAACACTGAAGCTTTCTTT
cdr3_aa: CSVQGVNTEAFF

v_call: TRBV4-3
clone_size: .
d_call: TRBD2
j_call: TRBJ2-1
cdr3_nt: TGCGCCAGCAGCCAGTTCGGGGGGGGTAATGAGCAGTTCTTC
cdr3_aa: CASSQFGGGNEQFF

v_call: TRBV27
clone_size: .
d_call: .
j_call: TRBJ1-1
cdr3_nt: TGTGCCAGCAGCCCTTCCGGGTCCCGTGAATCTTTCTTT
cdr3_aa: CASSPSGSRESFF

v_call: TRBV2
clone_size: .
d_call: TRBD1
j_call: TRBJ1-6
cdr3_nt: TGTGCCAGCAGGGCCGGGACAGGGGATTCACCCCTCCACTTT
cdr3_aa: CASRAGTGDSPLHF

v_call: TRBV11-2
clone_size: once
d_call: .
j_call: TRBJ1-4
cdr3_nt: TGTGCCAGCAGCTCAGCGGGGGGCTCGTATGAAAAACTGTTTTTT
cdr3_aa: CASSSAGGSYEKLFF

v_call: TRBV19
clone_size: once
d_call: TRBD1
j_call: TRBJ1-5
cdr3_nt: TGTGCCAGTAGTAACAGGGGCGCCAGCAATCAGCCCCAGCATTTT
cdr3_aa: CASSNRGASNQPQHF

v_call: TRBV19
clone_size: .
d_call: .
j_call: TRBJ2-2
cdr3_nt: TGTGCCAGTAGTGGAGAGGCAGGGGTCGCTACCGGGGAGCTGTTTTTT
cdr3_aa: CASSGEAGVATGELFF